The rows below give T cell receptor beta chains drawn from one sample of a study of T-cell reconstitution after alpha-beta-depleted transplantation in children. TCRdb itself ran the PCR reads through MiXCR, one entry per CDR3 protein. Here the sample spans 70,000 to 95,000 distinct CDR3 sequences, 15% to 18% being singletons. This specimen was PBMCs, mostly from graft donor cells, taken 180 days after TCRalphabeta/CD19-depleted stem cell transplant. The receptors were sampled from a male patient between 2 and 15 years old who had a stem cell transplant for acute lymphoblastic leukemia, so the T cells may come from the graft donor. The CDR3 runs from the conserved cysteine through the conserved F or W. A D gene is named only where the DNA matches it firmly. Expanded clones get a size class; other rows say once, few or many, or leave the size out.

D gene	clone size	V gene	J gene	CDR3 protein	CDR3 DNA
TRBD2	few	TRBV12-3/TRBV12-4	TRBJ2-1	CASSFLAGDEQFF	TGTGCCAGCAGTTTTCTAGCGGGGGATGAGCAGTTCTTC
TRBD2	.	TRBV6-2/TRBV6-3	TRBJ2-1	CASSTGLAGRIGNEQFF	TGTGCCAGCAGTACCGGACTAGCGGGGAGAATTGGTAATGAGCAGTTCTTC
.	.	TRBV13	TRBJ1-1	CASSITSGENTEAFF	TGTGCCAGCAGCATAACTAGTGGGGAGAACACTGAAGCTTTCTTT
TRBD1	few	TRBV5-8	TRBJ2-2	CASSFGRGQVNTGELFF	TGTGCCAGCAGCTTTGGCAGGGGGCAGGTGAACACCGGGGAGCTGTTTTTT
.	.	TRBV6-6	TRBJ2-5	CASSYQGIETQYF	TGTGCCAGCAGTTATCAGGGGATCGAGACCCAGTACTTC
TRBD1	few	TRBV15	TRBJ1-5	CATSRDPRTGVQPQHF	TGTGCCACCAGCAGAGATCCGAGGACAGGGGTCCAGCCCCAGCATTTT
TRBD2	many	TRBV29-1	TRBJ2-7	CSVLLAGHSYEQYF	TGCAGCGTGTTACTAGCGGGGCACTCCTACGAGCAGTACTTC
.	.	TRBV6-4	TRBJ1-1	CASSDPPKNTEAFF	TGTGCCAGCAGTGACCCTCCAAAGAACACTGAAGCTTTCTTT
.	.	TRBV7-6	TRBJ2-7	CASSLAGEYEQYF	TGTGCCAGCAGCTTAGCCGGGGAGTACGAGCAGTACTTC
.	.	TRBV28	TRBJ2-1	CASELTGLDNEQFF	TGTGCCAGCGAACTGACCGGGTTGGACAATGAGCAGTTCTTC
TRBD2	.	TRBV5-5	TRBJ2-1	CASSPSGGRYNEQFF	TGTGCCAGCAGCCCTAGCGGGGGCCGGTACAATGAGCAGTTCTTC
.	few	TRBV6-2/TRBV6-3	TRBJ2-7	CASSPNLSYEQYF	TGTGCCAGCAGTCCCAACCTCAGCTACGAGCAGTACTTC
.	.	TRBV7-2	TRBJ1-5	CASSLVVVGQPQHF	TGTGCCAGCAGCTTAGTGGTAGTGGGTCAGCCCCAGCATTTT
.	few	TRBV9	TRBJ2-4	CASSGQIAKNIQYF	TGTGCCAGCAGCGGTCAGATAGCCAAAAACATTCAGTACTTC
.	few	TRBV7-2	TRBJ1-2	CASSCTQNYGYTF	TGTGCCAGCAGCTGCACCCAAAACTATGGCTACACCTTC
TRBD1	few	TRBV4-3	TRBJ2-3	CASSQDSGGQGADTQYF	TGCGCCAGCAGCCAAGATAGTGGAGGGCAGGGGGCCGATACGCAGTATTTT
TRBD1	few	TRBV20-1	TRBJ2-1	CSASTGGSYNEQFF	TGCAGTGCCTCGACAGGGGGTTCTTACAATGAGCAGTTCTTC
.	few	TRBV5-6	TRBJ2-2	CASSQDAALFF	TGTGCCAGCAGCCAAGACGCTGCCCTGTTTTTT
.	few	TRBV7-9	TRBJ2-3	CASSIRGAYTDTQYF	TGTGCCAGCAGCATTAGGGGGGCCTACACAGATACGCAGTATTTT
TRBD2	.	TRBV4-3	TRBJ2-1	CASSQAPIAGGPYNEQFF	TGCGCCAGCAGCCAGGCCCCTATAGCGGGAGGGCCATACAATGAGCAGTTCTTC
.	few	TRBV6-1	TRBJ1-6	CASTSSLGARRNSPLHF	TGTGCCAGCACCTCGTCCCTCGGAGCGAGGAGAAATTCACCCCTCCACTTT
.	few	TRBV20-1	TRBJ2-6	CSASRKGSSGANVLTF	TGCAGTGCTAGTCGTAAGGGGAGCTCTGGGGCCAACGTCCTGACTTTC
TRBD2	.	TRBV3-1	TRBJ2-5	CASSQGVEVAGAGETQYF	TGTGCCAGCAGCCAAGGGGTAGAGGTAGCGGGGGCCGGGGAGACCCAGTACTTC
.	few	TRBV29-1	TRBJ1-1	CSVDFRLGDTEAFF	TGCAGCGTTGATTTTCGGTTGGGGGACACTGAAGCTTTCTTT
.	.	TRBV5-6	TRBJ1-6	CASSWLDNSPLHF	TGTGCCAGCAGCTGGCTGGATAATTCACCCCTCCACTTT
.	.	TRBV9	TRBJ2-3	CASSVEKDTQYF	TGTGCCAGCAGCGTGGAAAAAGATACGCAGTATTTT
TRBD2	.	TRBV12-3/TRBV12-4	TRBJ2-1	CASSPRTSSHNEQFF	TGTGCCAGCAGTCCGCGGACTAGCTCCCACAATGAGCAGTTCTTC
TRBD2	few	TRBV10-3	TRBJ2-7	CAIGKASGGYEQYF	TGTGCCATCGGTAAGGCTAGCGGGGGCTACGAGCAGTACTTC
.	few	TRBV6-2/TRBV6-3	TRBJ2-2	CASSYGWANTGELFF	TGTGCCAGCAGTTACGGTTGGGCTAACACCGGGGAGCTGTTTTTT
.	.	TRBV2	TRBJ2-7	CASRGEYEQYF	TGTGCCAGTCGAGGGGAGTATGAGCAGTACTTC
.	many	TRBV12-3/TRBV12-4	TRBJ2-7	CASSLQGVSYEQYF	TGTGCCAGCAGTTTACAGGGTGTCTCCTACGAGCAGTACTTC
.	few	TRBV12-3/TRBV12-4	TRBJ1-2	CASNPAAGGYTF	TGTGCCAGCAACCCGGCCGCTGGTGGCTACACCTTC
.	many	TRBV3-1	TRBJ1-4	CASSRDIGNEKLFF	TGTGCCAGCAGCCGGGACATTGGGAATGAAAAACTGTTTTTT
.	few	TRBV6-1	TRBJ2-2	CASSRSTYTGELFF	TGTGCCAGCAGTAGGTCCACTTACACCGGGGAGCTGTTTTTT
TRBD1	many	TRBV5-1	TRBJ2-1	CASKTTGGSYNEQFF	TGCGCCAGCAAGACCACAGGGGGCTCCTACAATGAGCAGTTCTTC
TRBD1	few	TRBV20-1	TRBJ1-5	CSASGQGVSQPQHF	TGCAGTGCATCGGGACAGGGGGTGAGTCAGCCCCAGCATTTT
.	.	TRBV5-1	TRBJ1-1	CASSPSGTPLNTEAFF	TGCGCCAGCAGCCCTAGTGGGACTCCCTTGAACACTGAAGCTTTCTTT
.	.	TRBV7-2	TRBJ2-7	CASSLGDLLQQYF	TGTGCCAGCAGCTTGGGGGATCTTCTACAGCAGTACTTC
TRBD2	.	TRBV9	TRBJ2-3	CASSVRAGGTDTQYF	TGTGCCAGCAGCGTAAGAGCGGGGGGTACAGATACGCAGTATTTT
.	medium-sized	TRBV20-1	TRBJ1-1	CSARPGTANTEAFF	TGCAGTGCTCGACCCGGGACCGCCAACACTGAAGCTTTCTTT